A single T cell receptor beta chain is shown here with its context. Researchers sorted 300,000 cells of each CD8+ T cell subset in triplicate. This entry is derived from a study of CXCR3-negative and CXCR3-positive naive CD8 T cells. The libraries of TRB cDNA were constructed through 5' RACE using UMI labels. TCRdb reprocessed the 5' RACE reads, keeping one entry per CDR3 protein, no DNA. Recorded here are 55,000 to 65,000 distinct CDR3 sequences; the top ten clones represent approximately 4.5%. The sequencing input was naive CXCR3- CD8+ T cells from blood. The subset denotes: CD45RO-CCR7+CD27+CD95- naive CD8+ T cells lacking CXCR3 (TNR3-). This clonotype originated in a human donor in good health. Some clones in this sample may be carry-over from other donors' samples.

The CDR3 here is CSVPDRGTPEAFF. V usage is TRBV29-1 and J usage is TRBJ1-1; TCRdb outputs TRBD1, but without DNA this stays unchecked. The CDR3 covers 13 residues. Germline V lookup: CDR1 SQVTM, CDR2 ANQGSEA.